This entry features one T cell receptor beta chain sequence. The antigen remains undetermined. The data stem from a study of cytomegalovirus exposure and HLA in healthy donors. The wider study: Early released data comprised around 85 million unique TCRs from HLA-typed donors. Study-wide findings and caveats: Researchers counted some 150 TCR beta chains as cytomegalovirus-associated. For TCR beta chains, V- and J-gene trimming was later linked to a missense DCLRE1C variant. The analysis excluded some indistinguishable V segments, including TRBV6-2 and TRBV6-3.

The germline CDR1 and CDR2 sequences are SGHVS and FNYEAQ. The CDR3 sequence is 16 residues long. Losses at the gene ends were 3 bases for V and 11 bases for J; bases not matched to a gene: 12. Vbeta (60) and Jbeta (13) primers were used in the PCR. The data were produced by immunoSEQ multiplex PCR, yet TCRdb's version contains in-frame clones alone and is incomplete. The profile shows about 160,000 clones, 87% of them singletons. The receptor was derived from a woman aged 25 to 45 in good health and CMV-seronegative. J is TRBJ2-2 and V is TRBV7-6, with TRBD2 identical over 10 bases. The sample comprised PBMCs. The CDR3 is CASSFLAGVAERELFF. In nucleotides, the CDR3 is TGTGCCAGCAGCTTCCTAGCGGGAGTGGCGGAAAGAGAGCTGTTTTTT.